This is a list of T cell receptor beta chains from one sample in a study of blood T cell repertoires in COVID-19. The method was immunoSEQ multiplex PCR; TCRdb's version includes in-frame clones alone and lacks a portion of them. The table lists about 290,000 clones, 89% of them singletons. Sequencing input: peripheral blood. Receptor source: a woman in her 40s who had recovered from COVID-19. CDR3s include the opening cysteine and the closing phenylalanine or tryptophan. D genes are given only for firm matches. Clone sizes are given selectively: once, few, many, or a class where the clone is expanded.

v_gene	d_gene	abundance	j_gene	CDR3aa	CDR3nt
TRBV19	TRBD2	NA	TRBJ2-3	CASSWGLTSGNTDTQYF	TGTGCCAGTAGTTGGGGGCTGACTAGCGGGAACACAGATACGCAGTATTTT
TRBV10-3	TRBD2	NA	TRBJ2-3	CAITPGTSEDTQYF	TGTGCCATCACGCCTGGGACTAGCGAAGATACGCAGTATTTT
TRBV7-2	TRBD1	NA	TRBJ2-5	CASSAQGVQETQYF	TGTGCCAGCAGCGCCCAGGGGGTCCAAGAGACCCAGTACTTC
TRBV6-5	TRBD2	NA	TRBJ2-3	CASIGTTTDTQYF	TGTGCCAGCATAGGGACTACCACAGATACGCAGTATTTT
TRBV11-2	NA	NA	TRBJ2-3	CASSRRRSVTGSTDTQYF	TGTGCCAGCAGCCGAAGAAGGAGCGTCACGGGTAGCACAGATACGCAGTATTTT
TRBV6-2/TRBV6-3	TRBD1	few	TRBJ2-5	CASSYGGQGGETQYF	TGTGCCAGCAGTTACGGGGGACAGGGCGGTGAGACCCAGTACTTC
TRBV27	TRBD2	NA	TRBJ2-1	CASSRAGIGNEQFF	TGTGCATCGAGCCGAGCGGGAATTGGAAATGAGCAGTTCTTC
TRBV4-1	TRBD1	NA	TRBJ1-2	CASSQGPTGGNYGYTF	TGCGCCAGCAGCCAAGGCCCGACAGGGGGGAACTATGGCTACACCTTC
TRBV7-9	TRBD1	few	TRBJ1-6	CASSSLTGGDNSPLHF	TGTGCCAGCAGCTCGTTGACAGGGGGCGATAATTCACCCCTCCACTTT
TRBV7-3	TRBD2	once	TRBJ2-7	CASSLSSGSGYEQYF	TGTGCCAGCAGCTTAAGTAGCGGGAGTGGGTACGAGCAGTACTTC
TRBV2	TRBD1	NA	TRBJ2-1	CASSEEGATYNEQFF	TGTGCCAGCAGTGAAGAGGGGGCCACTTACAATGAGCAGTTCTTC
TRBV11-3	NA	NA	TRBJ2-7	CASSFNSVNEQYF	TGTGCCAGCAGCTTTAATAGTGTCAACGAGCAGTACTTC
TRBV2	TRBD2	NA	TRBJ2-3	CASPRTSGSTDTQYF	TGTGCCAGCCCTCGGACTAGCGGTAGCACAGATACGCAGTATTTT
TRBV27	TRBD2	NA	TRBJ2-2	CASSLRGGNTGELFF	TGTGCCAGCAGTTTGCGGGGGGGTAACACCGGGGAGCTGTTTTTT
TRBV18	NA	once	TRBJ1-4	CASSPPGQATNEKLFF	TGTGCCAGCTCACCCCCCGGACAAGCAACTAATGAAAAACTGTTTTTT
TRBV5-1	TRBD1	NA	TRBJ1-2	CASSLRTGTGYTF	TGCGCCAGCAGCTTGCGGACAGGTACCGGCTACACCTTC
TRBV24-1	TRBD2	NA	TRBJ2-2	CATSSSGRSDTGELFF	TGTGCCACCAGTTCTAGCGGGAGGTCCGACACCGGGGAGCTGTTTTTT
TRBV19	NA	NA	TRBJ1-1	CASSPRDPQTMNTEAFF	TGTGCCAGTAGTCCGCGGGACCCTCAGACCATGAACACTGAAGCTTTCTTT
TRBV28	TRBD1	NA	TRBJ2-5	CASSFPLTGGPETQYF	TGTGCCAGCAGTTTCCCTTTAACAGGGGGCCCGGAGACCCAGTACTTC
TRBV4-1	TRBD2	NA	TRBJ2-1	CASSQRTSGSPGDEQFF	TGCGCCAGCAGCCAAAGGACTAGCGGGAGCCCAGGCGATGAGCAGTTCTTC